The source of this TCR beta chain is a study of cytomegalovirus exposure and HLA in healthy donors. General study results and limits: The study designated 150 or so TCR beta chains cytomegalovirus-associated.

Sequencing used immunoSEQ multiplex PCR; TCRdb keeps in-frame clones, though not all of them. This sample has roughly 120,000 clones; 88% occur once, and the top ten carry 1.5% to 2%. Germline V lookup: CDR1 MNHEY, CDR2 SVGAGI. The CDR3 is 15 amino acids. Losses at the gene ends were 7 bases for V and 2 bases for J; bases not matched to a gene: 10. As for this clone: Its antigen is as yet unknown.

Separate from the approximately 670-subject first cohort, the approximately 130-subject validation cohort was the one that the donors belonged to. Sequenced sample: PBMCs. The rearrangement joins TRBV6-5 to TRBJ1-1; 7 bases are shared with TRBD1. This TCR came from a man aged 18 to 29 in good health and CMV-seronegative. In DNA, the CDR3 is TGTGCCAGCATCGACGTCGGGACAGTCAACACTGAAGCTTTCTTT. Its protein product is CASIDVGTVNTEAFF.